Below, 18 T cell receptor beta chains from the same sample are listed, as sequenced in a study of blood T cell repertoires in COVID-19. Profiled with immunoSEQ multiplex PCR; TCRdb holds only in-frame clones, not every one. The repertoire includes roughly 41,000 clones, around 84% of them detected once, and about 1.5% sits in the top ten. Input material: peripheral blood. These receptors all stem from a man in his sixties with COVID-19, enrolled during active disease.

This clone is a singleton in its sample. The V gene is TRBV3-1 (or the pseudogene TRBV3-2), the J gene TRBJ2-7; D perhaps matches TRBD1 (6 bases). Between the trimmed V and J ends, which lost 3 bases and 6 bases, there was a span of 18 bases. The length of the CDR3 is 15 residues. In germline, CDR1 is LGHDT, CDR2 YNNKEL (reference sequence). Here the CDR3 reads CASSHGSQGKGEQYF. The CDR3 DNA follows: TGTGCCAGCAGCCACGGCTCACAGGGAAAGGGCGAGCAGTACTTC.

To note about this clone: The sample contains more than one DNA sequence encoding this CDR3. This chain uses TRBV9 with TRBJ2-6; the D gene is possibly TRBD1 (5 bases). CDR3 length: 16 amino acids. V gave up 4 bases and J gave up 0 bases, with 11 bases separating them. In germline, CDR1 is SGDLS, CDR2 YYNGEE. CDR3 sequence: CASSSDRSSGANVLTF. CDR3 bases: TGTGCCAGCAGCTCCGACAGAAGCTCTGGGGCCAACGTCCTGACTTTC. The entire variable domain, with the rest obtained from reference TRBV9 and TRBJ2-6, is as follows: DSGVTQTPKHLITATGQRVTLRCSPRSGDLSVYWYQQSLDQGLQFLIQYYNGEERAKGNILERFSAQQFPDLHSELNLSSLELGDSALYFCASSSDRSSGANVLTFGAGSRLTVL.

This rearrangement joins TRBV6-1 to TRBJ1-1; possible D gene TRBD1, 5 bases. The V gene lost 2 bases and the J gene lost 5 bases, with 15 bases spanning the gap. The CDR3 totals 15 residues. From germline, CDR1 is MNHNS and CDR2 SASEGT. The CDR3 region is CASSERPGGWTEAFF. The CDR3 DNA is TGTGCCAGCAGTGAACGGCCGGGGGGTTGGACTGAAGCTTTCTTT.

This chain links TRBV28 with TRBJ1-6, with D perhaps TRBD1 (6 bases). The CDR3 is made up of 13 amino acids. Per the germline V gene, CDR1 is MDHEN and CDR2 is SYDVKM. Trimming cost V 8 bases and J 5 bases, with 10 bases left between them. For the CDR3, the DNA is TGTGCCAGCTTTCCAGGGGATAATTCACCCCTCCACTTT. Translation: CASFPGDNSPLHF. Full variable domain (missing parts from reference TRBV28 and TRBJ1-6): DVKVTQSSRYLVKRTGEKVFLECVQDMDHENMFWYRQDPGLGLRLIYFSYDVKMKEKGDIPEGYSVSREKKERFSLILESASTNQTSMYLCASFPGDNSPLHFGNGTRLTVT.

The genes are TRBV25-1 and TRBJ1-2; no definite D call. V lost 1 base and J lost 5, with 11 bases in between. This CDR3 region has 14 residues. Germline assignment: CDR1 MGHDK and CDR2 SYGVNS. The DNA for the CDR3 is TGTGCCAGCAGTGAATGGGGAGGAGGATATGGCTACACCTTC. Amino acids: CASSEWGGGYGYTF.

This clone has just a few counts. CDR3 sequence: CASSPDAVSNQPQHF. In DNA form, the CDR3 reads TGTGCCAGCAGCCCTGATGCGGTTAGCAATCAGCCCCAGCATTTT. The genes are TRBV27 and TRBJ1-5; D is ambiguous. The CDR3 is made up of 15 amino acids. The V end lost 6 bases, the J end lost 0 bases, and 12 bases lay between the germline ends. Germline values: CDR1 MNHEY, CDR2 SMNVEV (reference sequence).

The chain couples TRBV6-4 to TRBJ1-1, with 7 bases aligning to TRBD1. The CDR3 loop spans 14 amino acids. The V segment lost 8 bases and the J segment 5 bases; nucleotides outside the gene matches: 11. The germline gives CDR1 MRHNA, CDR2 SNTAGT. The CDR3 is CASADTSRGTEAFF. The CDR3, as DNA: TGTGCCAGCGCCGACACGTCCAGGGGGACTGAAGCTTTCTTT.

This chain uses TRBV2 with TRBJ2-6; 9 nucleotides line up with TRBD1. The CDR3 is made up of 17 amino acids. V gave up 7 bases and J gave up 2 bases; unmatched junction bases: 9. Germline CDR1 SNHLY, CDR2 FYNNEI. CDR3 amino acids: CASTRTGQGAGANVLTF. The CDR3 DNA follows: TGTGCCAGCACACGTACGGGACAGGGCGCTGGGGCCAACGTCCTGACTTTC.

This clone was recorded only once. The chain couples TRBV11-2 to TRBJ1-2; 10 bases align to TRBD1. The germline gives CDR1 SGHAT, CDR2 FQNNGV. The CDR3 has 15 residues. With V trimmed by 3 bases and J by 3 bases, 4 bases remained unmatched. In DNA, the CDR3 is TGTGCCAGCAGCTTGGCGGACAGGGGGTACTATGGCTACACCTTC. Translation gives CASSLADRGYYGYTF.

This rearrangement joins TRBV6-6 to TRBJ1-2; 7 bases are a match to TRBD1. The V gene's germline CDR1 is MNHNY and CDR2 SVGAGI (reference sequence). The CDR3 covers 12 residues. Trimming removed 5 bases from V and 8 bases from J; junction bases left unmatched: 5. CDR3 bases: TGTGCCAGCAGTCAGGAAGGGGGCGGCTACACCTTC. Translated: CASSQEGGGYTF.

The chain employs TRBV5-1 and TRBJ2-7; 11 nucleotides line up with TRBD2. The V gene's germline CDR1 is SGHRS and CDR2 YFSETQ. V lost 0 bases to trimming and J lost 4 bases; unmatched junction nucleotides: 3. This CDR3 has 15 residues. CDR3 in amino acids: CASSLDPSGRYEQYF. CDR3 DNA: TGCGCCAGCAGCTTGGACCCTAGCGGGAGGTACGAGCAGTACTTC.

This clone has more than one count but fewer than ten. The gene calls are TRBV6-5 and TRBJ2-7; the D gene is possibly TRBD1 (6 bases). Between the trimmed V and J ends, which lost 4 bases and 9 bases, there was a span of 13 bases. In germline, CDR1 is MNHEY, CDR2 SVGAGI. CDR3 size: 12 residues. The CDR3 DNA follows: TGTGCCAGCAGTTTTAGGCAGGGGAGGCAGTACTTC. As protein: CASSFRQGRQYF.

The chain couples TRBV9 to TRBJ1-1, with D uncertain. CDR3 length: 14 amino acids. The V gene's germline CDR1 is SGDLS and CDR2 YYNGEE. Trimming left V 2 bases short and J 2 bases short, with 10 bases between. CDR3 bases: TGTGCCAGCAGCGTGGCACAGCTTAACACTGAAGCTTTCTTT. Translation: CASSVAQLNTEAFF.

The chain joins TRBV7-2 to TRBJ2-5, with TRBD1 matching 11 bases. J gave up 6 bases and V 3 bases, and 9 bases lay outside the gene matches. This CDR3 contains 16 residues. Germline V lookup: CDR1 SGHTA, CDR2 FQGNSA. As DNA, the CDR3 is TGTGCCAGCAGCTTGGGACAGGGGGTTGTGAGTAAGACCCAGTACTTC. This translates into CASSLGQGVVSKTQYF.

This clone was detected only a few times. The rearrangement links TRBV5-5 to TRBJ1-1; D uncertain. With 3 bases removed from V and 1 base from J, the gap between germline ends came to 10 bases. This CDR3 is 14 amino acids long. The germline V gene encodes CDR1 SGHKS and CDR2 YYEKEE (reference sequence). CDR3 sequence reads: CASSSGWGNTEAFF. The CDR3 DNA is TGTGCCAGCAGCTCGGGGTGGGGGAACACTGAAGCTTTCTTT. Complete variable domain (other parts from reference TRBV5-5 and TRBJ1-1): DAGVTQSPTHLIKTRGQQVTLRCSPISGHKSVSWYQQVLGQGPQFIFQYYEKEERGRGNFPDRFSARQFPNYSSELNVNALLLGDSALYLCASSSGWGNTEAFFGQGTRLTVV.

The chain combines TRBV3-1 (or the pseudogene TRBV3-2) with TRBJ2-2, with D possibly matching TRBD1 (5 bases). The V and J ends lost 1 base and 4 bases respectively, with 10 bases between them. Germline loops: CDR1 LGHDT, CDR2 YNNKEL (reference sequence). The CDR3 totals 15 residues. For the CDR3, the DNA is TGTGCCAGCAGCCAAGGGGGCAGGGCCACCGGGGAGCTGTTTTTT. Protein: CASSQGGRATGELFF.

The chain combines TRBV30 with TRBJ2-7; perhaps TRBD1 as D (6 bases). The CDR3 extends over 14 amino acids. The germline V gene has CDR1 GTSNPN and CDR2 SVGIG (reference sequence). The germline V and J ends were trimmed by 4 bases and 4 bases, with 17 bases remaining between them. In nucleotides, the CDR3 is TGTGCCTGGACGAAAGGGGGTAGCGTGTACGAGCAGTACTTC. It encodes CAWTKGGSVYEQYF.

The chain combines TRBV28 with TRBJ1-4; no firm D call. V was pared by 7 bases and J by 0 bases, with 9 bases between. This CDR3 has 14 residues. Germline lookup yields CDR1 MDHEN and CDR2 SYDVKM. DNA for the CDR3: TGTGCCAGCACAAGACTCACAACTAATGAAAAACTGTTTTTT. This translates into CASTRLTTNEKLFF. Complete variable domain (other parts from reference TRBV28 and TRBJ1-4): DVKVTQSSRYLVKRTGEKVFLECVQDMDHENMFWYRQDPGLGLRLIYFSYDVKMKEKGDIPEGYSVSREKKERFSLILESASTNQTSMYLCASTRLTTNEKLFFGSGTQLSVL.